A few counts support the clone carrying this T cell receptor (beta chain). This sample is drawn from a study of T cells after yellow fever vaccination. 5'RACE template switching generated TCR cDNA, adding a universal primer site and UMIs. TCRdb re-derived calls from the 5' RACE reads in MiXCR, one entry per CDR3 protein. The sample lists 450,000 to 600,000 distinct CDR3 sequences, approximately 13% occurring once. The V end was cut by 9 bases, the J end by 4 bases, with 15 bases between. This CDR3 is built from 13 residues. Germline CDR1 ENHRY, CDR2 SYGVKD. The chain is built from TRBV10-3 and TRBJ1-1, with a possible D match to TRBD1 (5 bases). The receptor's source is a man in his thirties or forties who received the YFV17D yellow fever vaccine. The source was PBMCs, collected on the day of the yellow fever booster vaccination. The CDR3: CAITGDIGTEAFF. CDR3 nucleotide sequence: TGTGCCATAACAGGAGATATAGGCACTGAAGCTTTCTTT.